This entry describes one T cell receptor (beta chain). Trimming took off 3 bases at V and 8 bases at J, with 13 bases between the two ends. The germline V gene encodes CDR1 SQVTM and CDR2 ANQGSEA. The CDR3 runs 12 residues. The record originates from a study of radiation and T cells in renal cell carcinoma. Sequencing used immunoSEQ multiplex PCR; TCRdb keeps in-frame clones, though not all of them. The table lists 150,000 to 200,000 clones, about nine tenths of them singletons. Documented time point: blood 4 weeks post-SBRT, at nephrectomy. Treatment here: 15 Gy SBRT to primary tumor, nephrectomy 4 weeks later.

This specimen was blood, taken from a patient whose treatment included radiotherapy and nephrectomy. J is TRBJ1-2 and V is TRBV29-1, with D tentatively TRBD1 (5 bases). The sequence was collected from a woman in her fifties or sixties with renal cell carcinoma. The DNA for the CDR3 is TGCAGCGTTGAGTGGGGGGAGATGGGCTACACCTTC. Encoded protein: CSVEWGEMGYTF.